This T cell receptor beta chain was sequenced for a study of cytomegalovirus exposure and HLA in healthy donors. General study results and limits: Reports showed the classifier diagnosing cytomegalovirus status with high specificity and sensitivity. In a later analysis, the majority of CMV-associated beta chains seemingly showed HLA restriction. CMV serostatus was the only recorded immune exposure for donors.

PCR was performed using 60 Vbeta and 13 Jbeta primers. The table came from immunoSEQ multiplex PCR; TCRdb's copy has only in-frame clones and leaves some out. The sample carries approximately 120,000 clones, 70% to 85% recorded once. Of note for this clone: Its antigen remains unidentified.

The CDR3 spans 13 residues. V lost 9 bases and J lost 3, with 14 bases in between. Germline V gene sequence: CDR1 SNHLY, CDR2 FYNNEI. Sequences were obtained from PBMCs. The clonotype comes from a middle-aged man in good health and CMV-seropositive. J is TRBJ1-1 and V is TRBV2, with D maybe TRBD1 (6 bases). The CDR3 coding sequence is TGTGCCAGTTACCGGACAGTCGACACTGAAGCTTTCTTT. It translates to CASYRTVDTEAFF.